These 31 T cell receptor beta chains were sequenced from one sample in a study of PD-1 blockade in classical Hodgkin lymphoma (dated by TCRdb to 2019 to 2021). This specimen's time point label, interpreted: cycle 1 day 1 (C1D1), immediately before nivolumab initiation. Every trial patient had relapsed after autologous stem cell transplantation, and cohorts A, B and C differed in prior brentuximab vedotin exposure. Receptor amplification or capture employed the immunoSEQ multiplex PCR assay. TCRdb limited this immuneACCESS table to in-frame rearrangements with V and J called. A share of clones is missing; checked studies link under half to unresolved V genes, and the rest is unexplained. Across this sample there are some 23,000 clones, with roughly three quarters seen only once. The top ten hold approximately 3.4% of the sample. This specimen was peripheral blood mononuclear cells (PBMCs), taken at baseline. The receptors were gathered from a human donor with classical Hodgkin lymphoma.

Relative to its sample, this clone is medium-sized. CDR3 in amino acids: CASSDGGDLAKNIQYF. In nucleotides, the CDR3 is TGTGCCAGCAGTGACGGGGGAGATCTAGCCAAAAACATTCAGTACTTC. The J gene is TRBJ2-4, the V gene TRBV2, with a weak D call TRBD2 (6 bases). Germline V CDR1 and CDR2: SNHLY, FYNNEI. V lost 3 bases, J lost 0 bases, and 12 bases lay in between. This CDR3 is built from 16 residues.

The CDR3 is CASSQPRLIHSYNEQFF. The CDR3 DNA follows: TGCGCCAGCAGCCAACCCCGACTGATACACTCCTACAATGAGCAGTTCTTC. The chain couples TRBV4-1 to TRBJ2-1; D not resolved. The CDR3 loop spans 17 amino acids. Per germline, CDR1 MGHRA and CDR2 YSYEKL. V lost 2 bases, J lost 0 bases, and 14 bases lay in between.

The rearrangement joins TRBV27 to TRBJ2-7; D possibly corresponds to TRBD2 (6 bases). The ends were cut back, 5 bases at V and 6 bases at J, with 11 bases in the middle. The germline V gene encodes CDR1 MNHEY and CDR2 SMNVEV (reference sequence). The CDR3 length is 12 residues. The CDR3 DNA reads TGTGCCAGCAGTCTCCACGGGGGCGAGCAGTACTTC. Encoded protein: CASSLHGGEQYF.

This clone was seen more than once but under ten times. The chain recombines TRBV11-2 with TRBJ2-5; 8 bases agree with TRBD2. The ends lost 0 bases at V and 7 bases at J; junction bases unmatched: 7. This CDR3 contains 15 residues. Germline loops: CDR1 SGHAT, CDR2 FQNNGV. The CDR3 nucleotides read TGTGCCAGCAGCTTAGATCAGCGGGAGTGGGGGACCCAGTACTTC. Amino acid sequence: CASSLDQREWGTQYF. Filled out from reference TRBV11-2 and TRBJ2-5, the complete variable domain reads EAGVAQSPRYKIIEKRQSVAFWCNPISGHATLYWYQQILGQGPKLLIQFQNNGVVDDSQLPKDRFSAERLKGVDSTLKIQPAKLEDSAVYLCASSLDQREWGTQYFGPGTRLLVL.

The CDR3, as DNA: TGTGCCAGCAGCGCTGACAACTCCTACAATGAGCAGTTCTTC. It specifies CASSADNSYNEQFF. V and J are TRBV9 and TRBJ2-1; D is uncertain. Trimming cost V 3 bases and J 0 bases, with 7 bases left between them. Germline CDR1 SGDLS, CDR2 YYNGEE. This CDR3 contains 14 residues. The whole variable domain, filled in from reference TRBV9 and TRBJ2-1, reads DSGVTQTPKHLITATGQRVTLRCSPRSGDLSVYWYQQSLDQGLQFLIQYYNGEERAKGNILERFSAQQFPDLHSELNLSSLELGDSALYFCASSADNSYNEQFFGPGTRLTVL.

The chain carries TRBV10-3 and TRBJ1-1, with D tentatively TRBD1 (5 bases). Trimming took off 0 bases at V and 1 base at J, with 12 bases between the two ends. The CDR3 loop spans 16 amino acids. Looked up from germline, CDR1 is ENHRY and CDR2 is SYGVKD. CDR3 sequence (DNA): TGTGCCATCAGTGAGTCTCAGATAGGGGAGAACACTGAAGCTTTCTTT. It translates to CAISESQIGENTEAFF.

The V call is TRBV7-3, the J call TRBJ2-7, with D unclear. Germline V lookup: CDR1 SGHTA, CDR2 FQGTGA. The CDR3 has 14 residues. V was pared by 4 bases and J by 5 bases, with 15 bases between. DNA for the CDR3: TGTGCCAGCAGCTGGCCCCCGGCAGGCCACGAGCAGTACTTC. Translated, it gives CASSWPPAGHEQYF.

This clone was observed a single time. The chain recombines TRBV6-5 with TRBJ1-1; D is uncertain. Trimming took off 6 bases at V and 1 base at J, with 15 bases between the two ends. The CDR3 contains 15 residues. Germline V gene lookup returns CDR1 MNHEY and CDR2 SVGAGI. The CDR3 spells CASREPITKNTEAFF. CDR3 in DNA: TGTGCCAGCAGGGAGCCTATTACGAAGAACACTGAAGCTTTCTTT.

This clone was counted between two and nine times. Other DNA variants within this sample encode the same CDR3. This sequence joins TRBV12-5 and TRBJ2-2; D gene unclear. CDR3 size: 14 residues. Deletions cut 1 base from V and 4 bases from J, with 7 bases between. Germline V lookup: CDR1 LGHNT, CDR2 FRNRAP. CDR3 nucleotide sequence: TGTGCTAGTGGTTTGGGGGGATCCACCGGGGAGCTGTTTTTT. Protein: CASGLGGSTGELFF.

This clone is classed as medium-sized. The rearrangement links TRBV7-9 to TRBJ1-5; D unresolved. Per the germline V gene, CDR1 is SEHNR and CDR2 is FQNEAQ (reference sequence). Trimming removed 4 bases at V and 6 bases at J, with 7 bases between. The CDR3 extends over 12 amino acids. The CDR3 DNA reads as TGTGCCAGCAGCTCCGGTCGTCAGCCCCAGCATTTT. Protein: CASSSGRQPQHF.

The chain combines TRBV6-1 with TRBJ1-2; D gene ambiguous. CDR1 is MNHNS, CDR2 SASEGT, per germline. The V and J ends lost 0 bases and 4 bases respectively, with 18 bases between them. This CDR3 has 17 amino acids. The CDR3 is CASSEALRGMVGYGYTF. CDR3 sequence (DNA): TGTGCCAGCAGTGAAGCGCTTCGTGGTATGGTGGGCTATGGCTACACCTTC.

The chain employs TRBV13 and TRBJ1-6; 7 bases agree with TRBD1. Germline trimming cut 6 bases from V and 7 bases from J; bases unmatched to any gene: 9. Per the germline V gene, CDR1 is PRHDT and CDR2 is FYEKMQ (reference sequence). The CDR3 is 15 amino acids. CDR3 nucleotides: TGTGCCAGCAGGCTCGGGGACAGACCAAATTCACCCCTCCACTTT. It yields the protein CASRLGDRPNSPLHF.

The gene calls are TRBV5-4 and TRBJ2-5; D gene ambiguous. Per germline, CDR1 SGHNT and CDR2 YYREEE (reference sequence). This CDR3 spans 13 amino acids. The germline V and J ends were trimmed by 2 bases and 5 bases, with 10 bases remaining between them. CDR3 region: CASSFGSGETQYF. The CDR3 DNA sequence: TGTGCCAGCAGCTTCGGGTCGGGCGAGACCCAGTACTTC.

Here the CDR3 reads CASSIVGTPSGPQHF. The CDR3 DNA reads as TGTGCCAGTAGTATAGTGGGGACCCCCTCAGGCCCCCAGCATTTT. The chain has TRBV19 and TRBJ1-5; D perhaps matches TRBD1 (5 bases). CDR1 LNHDA and CDR2 SQIVND come from the germline V gene (reference sequence). This CDR3 is 15 amino acids long. Trimming pared 1 base from V and 10 bases from J, leaving 17 bases between.

The chain employs TRBV19 and TRBJ1-3; D is uncertain. This CDR3 contains 11 residues. Germline V gene data show CDR1 as LNHDA and CDR2 as SQIVND (reference sequence). Between the trimmed V and J ends, which lost 10 bases and 4 bases, there was a span of 8 bases. The CDR3 loop reads CATHGGNTIYF. The DNA of the CDR3 is TGTGCCACCCACGGGGGAAACACCATATATTTT. Looking up the rest from reference TRBV19 and TRBJ1-3 gives the full variable domain: DGGITQSPKYLFRKEGQNVTLSCEQNLNHDAMYWYRQDPGQGLRLIYYSQIVNDFQKGDIAEGYSVSREKKESFPLTVTSAQKNPTAFYLCATHGGNTIYFGEGSWLTVV.

The chain uses TRBV6-6 and TRBJ2-1; the match to TRBD2 covers 11 bases. J gave up 5 bases and V 2 bases, and 5 bases lay outside the gene matches. Germline V gives CDR1 MNHNY, CDR2 SVGAGI (reference sequence). The CDR3 totals 16 residues. CDR3 sequence (DNA): TGTGCCAGCAGTTACCCTCTAGCGGGGGGCGACAATGAGCAGTTCTTC. As protein: CASSYPLAGGDNEQFF.

The chain joins TRBV5-4 to TRBJ1-1, with D uncertain. CDR1 SGHNT and CDR2 YYREEE come from the germline V gene (reference sequence). Deletions cut 4 bases from V and 2 bases from J, with 12 bases between. CDR3 length: 14 amino acids. This CDR3 is CASSLGRLNTEAFF. The CDR3 DNA is TGTGCCAGCAGCCTCGGACGGTTAAACACTGAAGCTTTCTTT.

This clone appeared once. This chain connects TRBV4-2 to TRBJ2-7, with 8 bases that match TRBD1. CDR1 LGHNA and CDR2 YNFKEQ come from the germline V gene. J gave up 3 bases and V 1 base, and 5 bases lay outside the gene matches. This CDR3 has 15 amino acids. Here the CDR3 reads CASSQAGQGGYEQYF. DNA of the CDR3: TGTGCCAGCAGCCAAGCCGGACAGGGCGGCTACGAGCAGTACTTC.

This clone has more than one count but fewer than ten. The rearrangement links TRBV5-1 to TRBJ1-1; TRBD1 agrees at 9 bases. This CDR3 contains 14 residues. From germline, CDR1 is SGHRS and CDR2 YFSETQ. Trimming removed 4 bases from V and 1 base from J; junction bases left unmatched: 2. The CDR3 here is CASSPDRGNTEAFF. In nucleotides, the CDR3 is TGCGCCAGCAGCCCGGACAGGGGGAACACTGAAGCTTTCTTT.

J is TRBJ1-1 and V is TRBV19; TRBD1 aligns across 9 bases. Looked up from germline, CDR1 is LNHDA and CDR2 is SQIVND (reference sequence). Germline trimming cut 2 bases from V and 5 bases from J; bases unmatched to any gene: 12. CDR3 length: 17 amino acids. The CDR3 reads CASSINWNRGRGTEAFF. DNA for the CDR3: TGTGCCAGTAGTATAAATTGGAACAGGGGGCGTGGGACTGAAGCTTTCTTT.

The sample holds a few counts of this clone. The rearrangement joins TRBV5-8 to TRBJ2-5; D is uncertain. CDR3 size: 16 residues. Germline V lookup: CDR1 SGHTS, CDR2 YDEGEE. V dropped 6 bases and J dropped 5 bases, with 23 bases sitting between them. The CDR3 region has the DNA TGTGCCAGCATCCTCTCACGGGCTTCAGTTACGGAGACCCAGTACTTC. It is translated as CASILSRASVTETQYF.

This clone was detected only once. The chain links TRBV6-5 to TRBJ1-1; D is ambiguous. This CDR3 has 13 amino acids. V lost 7 bases, J lost 3 bases, and 12 bases lay in between. Looked up from germline, CDR1 is MNHEY and CDR2 is SVGAGI. In nucleotides, the CDR3 is TGTGCCAGCAAAGGGATGGGGTACACTGAAGCTTTCTTT. As protein: CASKGMGYTEAFF.

The CDR3 region is CAWTAQGGSPLHF. In DNA form, the CDR3 reads TGTGCCTGGACTGCTCAGGGTGGATCACCCCTCCACTTT. The chain employs TRBV30 and TRBJ1-6; D is perhaps TRBD1 (5 bases). In germline, CDR1 is GTSNPN, CDR2 SVGIG (reference sequence). The length of the CDR3 is 13 residues. The germline V and J ends were trimmed by 4 bases and 10 bases, with 14 bases remaining between them.

The chain links TRBV7-8 to TRBJ2-3; 13 bases are a match to TRBD2. The CDR3 contains 19 residues. V shed 3 bases and J 0 bases; nucleotides not matched to a gene: 9. Germline assignment: CDR1 SGHVS and CDR2 FQNEAQ. CDR3 in amino acids: CASSFSVLAGGASTDTQYF. CDR3 in DNA: TGTGCCAGCAGCTTCAGTGTACTAGCGGGGGGGGCTAGCACAGATACGCAGTATTTT.

The V and J genes are TRBV5-1 and TRBJ2-7; D is possibly TRBD2 (6 bases). Per germline, CDR1 SGHRS and CDR2 YFSETQ. The V gene lost 0 bases and the J gene lost 5 bases, with 9 bases spanning the gap. This CDR3 region has 13 residues. CDR3 region: CASSLGGVNEQYF. CDR3 sequence (DNA): TGCGCCAGCAGCTTGGGCGGGGTAAACGAGCAGTACTTC.

The rearrangement uses TRBV28 and TRBJ2-7; D is uncertain. Between the trimmed V and J ends, which lost 2 bases and 0 bases, there was a span of 8 bases. The germline V gene encodes CDR1 MDHEN and CDR2 SYDVKM. The CDR3 covers 14 residues. CDR3 protein: CASSLAPTSYEQYF. In DNA, the CDR3 is TGTGCCAGCAGTTTAGCACCGACCTCCTACGAGCAGTACTTC.

The genes are TRBV6-6 and TRBJ2-7, with D perhaps assigned TRBD1 or TRBD2 (5 bases each). This CDR3 is built from 10 residues. Trimming pared 8 bases from V and 6 bases from J, leaving 8 bases between. Germline V gene sequence: CDR1 MNHNY, CDR2 SVGAGI (reference sequence). The CDR3 loop is CASGGSEQYF. DNA of the CDR3: TGTGCCAGCGGGGGAAGCGAGCAGTACTTC.

The chain employs TRBV30 and TRBJ1-2; D possibly corresponds to TRBD1 (6 bases). The CDR3 consists of 11 residues. V was shortened by 4 bases and J by 8 bases, with 11 bases between the two germline ends. From germline, CDR1 is GTSNPN and CDR2 SVGIG (reference sequence). CDR3 coding DNA: TGTGCCTGGAACAGGGTCTACGGCTACACCTTC. Encoded protein: CAWNRVYGYTF.

The gene calls are TRBV6-5 and TRBJ2-1, with a possible D match to TRBD2 (6 bases). CDR1 is MNHEY, CDR2 SVGAGI, per germline. V shed 2 bases and J shed 2 bases, with 10 bases lying between them. There are 15 residues in the CDR3. Here the CDR3 DNA reads TGTGCCAGCAGTTACGAGACGGGGGCCTACAATGAGCAGTTCTTC. This gives the protein CASSYETGAYNEQFF.

V gene TRBV10-3 combines with J gene TRBJ1-1; D possibly corresponds to TRBD1 (6 bases). The CDR3 is 11 residues long. Trimming shortened V by 6 bases and J by 8 bases, and 10 bases separated the two germline ends. Germline V CDR1 and CDR2: ENHRY, SYGVKD. The CDR3 is CAIRSGTEAFF. In DNA, the CDR3 is TGTGCCATCAGATCCGGGACAGAAGCTTTCTTT.

This clone was seen a handful of times. This chain links TRBV2 with TRBJ1-1; D is undetermined. V lost 2 bases and J 6 bases, leaving 7 bases between the germline ends. The CDR3 totals 12 residues. CDR1 and CDR2 from the germline V gene are SNHLY and FYNNEI. CDR3 in amino acids: CASSEQWSEAFF. CDR3 DNA sequence: TGTGCCAGCAGTGAACAGTGGTCTGAAGCTTTCTTT.